The 20 T cell receptor beta chains below were found in one sample sequenced in a study of blood T cell repertoires in COVID-19. TCRdb's table, derived via immunoSEQ multiplex PCR, lists solely in-frame clones and lacks some. The sample holds about 130,000 clones, over 75% seen once. Sample: peripheral blood. The receptors originated from an older woman with acute or convalescent COVID-19.

This chain joins TRBV5-5 and TRBJ2-5, with 8 bases aligning to TRBD2. J was trimmed by 5 bases and V by 1 base; bases with no gene match: 13. The CDR3 spans 17 residues. Germline V gene data show CDR1 as SGHKS and CDR2 as YYEKEE (reference sequence). In DNA form, the CDR3 reads TGTGCCAGCAGCTTGCCGCTTAGCGGGGCCACGGGGGAGACCCAGTACTTC. Encoded protein: CASSLPLSGATGETQYF.

The chain couples TRBV9 to TRBJ2-3; 9 positions match TRBD2. J gave up 2 bases and V 0 bases, and 7 bases lay outside the gene matches. The CDR3 contains 17 residues. Germline V gene data show CDR1 as SGDLS and CDR2 as YYNGEE. CDR3 residues: CASSVDLAGAYTDTQYF. The CDR3 DNA reads as TGTGCCAGCAGCGTAGATTTAGCGGGAGCCTACACAGATACGCAGTATTTT.

The genes are TRBV30 and TRBJ2-1; TRBD1 agrees at 7 bases. Trimming at V came to 2 bases and at J to 7 bases, leaving 2 bases not matched to a gene. The CDR3 loop spans 12 amino acids. Germline CDR1 and CDR2: GTSNPN and SVGIG (reference sequence). The CDR3 reads CAWSLRGNEQFF. DNA for the CDR3: TGTGCCTGGAGTCTCAGGGGGAATGAGCAGTTCTTC.

This chain connects TRBV30 to TRBJ1-4; a weak D match, TRBD1 (5 bases). Trimming pared 8 bases from V and 5 bases from J, leaving 21 bases between. This CDR3 is built from 15 residues. Germline V CDR1 and CDR2: GTSNPN, SVGIG (reference sequence). The CDR3 is CAASGLRFSNEKLFF. The CDR3 nucleotides are TGTGCCGCCTCGGGACTCCGATTTTCAAATGAAAAACTGTTTTTT.

J is TRBJ1-5 and V is TRBV29-1, with a tentative D call TRBD1 (5 bases). Germline V gene sequence: CDR1 SQVTM, CDR2 ANQGSEA. With 4 bases removed from V and 10 bases from J, the gap between germline ends came to 17 bases. The CDR3 is made up of 13 amino acids. CDR3 amino acids: CSVATSLQGPQHF. In nucleotides, the CDR3 is TGCAGCGTTGCGACATCACTTCAGGGACCCCAGCATTTT.

The V and J genes are TRBV7-2 and TRBJ1-6; tentative D call: TRBD1 (6 bases). The CDR3 length is 16 residues. V gave up 3 bases and J gave up 10 bases, with 19 bases separating them. The germline V gene has CDR1 SGHTA and CDR2 FQGNSA. The CDR3, as DNA: TGTGCCAGCAGCTTGCGGCAGGGGATAATCTACTCACCCCTCCACTTT. Protein: CASSLRQGIIYSPLHF.

This clone was seen more than once but under ten times. The V call is TRBV6-5, the J call TRBJ2-1; D is possibly TRBD1 (6 bases). Trimming took 5 bases from V and 8 from J, leaving 16 bases between them. CDR1 is MNHEY and CDR2 is SVGAGI in the germline V gene. The CDR3 sequence is 14 residues long. The CDR3 loop reads CASSRADSGDEQFF. The CDR3 region has the DNA TGTGCCAGCAGTCGGGCCGATTCAGGGGATGAGCAGTTCTTC.

The genes are TRBV10-3 and TRBJ2-2; weak D call: TRBD2 (6 bases). The CDR3 runs to 14 residues. Trimming pared 9 bases from V and 5 bases from J, leaving 16 bases between. Germline assignment: CDR1 ENHRY and CDR2 SYGVKD. For the CDR3, the DNA is TGTGCCATTTCACGGGACTTCGGGACCGGGGAGCTGTTTTTT. Translating gives CAISRDFGTGELFF.

V is TRBV19 and J is TRBJ1-5; tentatively, D is TRBD1 (6 bases). The CDR3 is 15 amino acids. CDR1 and CDR2 from the germline V gene are LNHDA and SQIVND (reference sequence). Trimming cost V 9 bases and J 7 bases, with 22 bases left between them. The CDR3 sequence: CASRVVQGALQPQHF. The CDR3 DNA follows: TGTGCCAGCCGAGTGGTACAGGGAGCATTGCAGCCCCAGCATTTT.

The gene calls are TRBV2 and TRBJ1-4; a possible D gene is TRBD1 (6 bases). Trimming took 4 bases from V and 0 from J, leaving 12 bases between them. CDR1 SNHLY and CDR2 FYNNEI come from the germline V gene. The CDR3 is 16 amino acids. The CDR3 loop reads CASSGYGQTTNEKLFF. CDR3 in DNA: TGTGCCAGCAGTGGCTACGGACAGACAACTAATGAAAAACTGTTTTTT.

This clone occurred once. This sequence joins TRBV10-3 and TRBJ1-4, with D uncertain. CDR3 length equals 13 residues. Germline CDR1 and CDR2: ENHRY and SYGVKD. V was shortened by 6 bases and J by 7 bases, with 12 bases between the two germline ends. CDR3: CAIRGQPGEKLFF. CDR3 nucleotides: TGTGCCATCAGGGGCCAACCAGGTGAAAAACTGTTTTTT.

The rearrangement links TRBV7-8 to TRBJ2-1; D perhaps matches TRBD1 (7 bases). This CDR3 is 20 amino acids long. Trimming removed 7 bases from V and 0 bases from J, with 28 bases in between. Germline CDR1 is SGHVS and CDR2 is FQNEAQ. CDR3 in amino acids: CASNAALEGASEGSYNEQFF. The CDR3 nucleotides are TGTGCCAGCAACGCCGCGTTGGAGGGGGCGAGTGAGGGCTCCTACAATGAGCAGTTCTTC. Full variable domain (remainder filled in from reference TRBV7-8 and TRBJ2-1): GAGVSQSPRYKVAKRGQDVALRCDPISGHVSLFWYQQALGQGPEFLTYFQNEAQLDKSGLPSDRFFAERPEGSVSTLKIQRTQQEDSAVYLCASNAALEGASEGSYNEQFFGPGTRLTVL.

The chain carries TRBV19 and TRBJ1-1; tentatively, D is TRBD1 (5 bases). The CDR3 runs to 14 residues. Trimming removed 3 bases at V and 4 bases at J, with 12 bases between. Germline V gene lookup returns CDR1 LNHDA and CDR2 SQIVND (reference sequence). CDR3 bases: TGTGCCAGTAGTATCCGTGGGGGGTTCACTGAAGCTTTCTTT. Translated: CASSIRGGFTEAFF.

This CDR3 is CASSLRGQRSYEQYF. CDR3 in DNA: TGTGCCAGCAGTTTGAGGGGACAGCGCTCCTACGAGCAGTACTTC. The chain carries TRBV6-5 and TRBJ2-7, with 7 bases identical to TRBD1. Trimming removed 4 bases from V and 0 bases from J; junction bases left unmatched: 6. This CDR3 is built from 15 residues. Per germline, CDR1 MNHEY and CDR2 SVGAGI.

This clone was recorded a few times. J is TRBJ1-2 and V is TRBV10-3; 12 positions match TRBD1. The germline CDR1 and CDR2 sequences are ENHRY and SYGVKD. The ends lost 6 bases at V and 8 bases at J; junction bases unmatched: 4. The CDR3 loop spans 13 amino acids. CDR3 bases: TGTGCCATCAGCGGGACAGGGGGCGAGGGCTACACCTTC. It translates to CAISGTGGEGYTF.

The rearrangement uses TRBV2 and TRBJ2-7; D remains unclear. The CDR3 is 14 residues long. Germline CDR1 is SNHLY and CDR2 is FYNNEI. V was clipped by 6 bases and J by 2 bases, with 14 bases between them. CDR3 DNA: TGTGCCAGCAGGCTCAGGATGGCCACCTACGAGCAGTACGTC. Translating gives CASRLRMATYEQYV.

This clone was observed once. This chain connects TRBV28 to TRBJ2-5; maybe TRBD2 (5 bases). The CDR3 has 13 residues. From germline, CDR1 is MDHEN and CDR2 SYDVKM. Trimming pared 6 bases from V and 4 bases from J, leaving 12 bases between. The CDR3 DNA reads TGTGCCAGCAGCGCGGGCCAACTAGAGACCCAGTACTTC. This sequence encodes CASSAGQLETQYF. The complete variable domain, with remaining parts taken from reference TRBV28 and TRBJ2-5, reads DVKVTQSSRYLVKRTGEKVFLECVQDMDHENMFWYRQDPGLGLRLIYFSYDVKMKEKGDIPEGYSVSREKKERFSLILESASTNQTSMYLCASSAGQLETQYFGPGTRLLVL.

The J gene is TRBJ1-1, the V gene TRBV11-3; the match to TRBD1 covers 8 bases. The trim removed 1 base at V and 1 base at J, leaving 5 bases unmatched. The CDR3 extends over 16 amino acids. CDR1 and CDR2 from the germline V gene are SGHNT and YENEEA. The CDR3 DNA is TGTGCCAGCAGCTTAGGCAGGGGGCGCCGGAACACTGAAGCTTTCTTT. Translated, it gives CASSLGRGRRNTEAFF.

This clone came up a few times. The chain is built from TRBV6-5 and TRBJ2-1; 7 bases fit TRBD2. Germline V gene data show CDR1 as MNHEY and CDR2 as SVGAGI. With 6 bases clipped from V and 9 bases from J, the junction kept 11 bases outside the gene matches. This CDR3 is 14 amino acids long. The CDR3 DNA reads as TGTGCCAGCAGAAGTCGGGGAGGGCCCCTTGAGCAGTTCTTC. Translation: CASRSRGGPLEQFF.

This clone appeared a few times. The chain is built from TRBV6-5 and TRBJ2-1; 10 bases line up with TRBD2. The CDR3 spans 15 residues. The J segment lost 5 bases and the V segment lost 7 bases, leaving 8 bases of the junction unmatched. In germline, CDR1 is MNHEY, CDR2 SVGAGI. This chain's CDR3 is CASTLLAGRHNEQFF. The CDR3 DNA reads as TGTGCCAGCACCTTACTAGCGGGAAGGCACAATGAGCAGTTCTTC.